There are a few counts of the clone carrying this T cell receptor beta chain. Its matching antigen is unknown. TCR beta CDR3 sequences were amplified from RNA transcripts. The study used the HTBI primer set for a first-round RT-PCR of the TCR CDR3. TCRdb used MiXCR to reprocess the multiplex PCR reads, holding one entry per CDR3 protein. The sample has some 490,000 distinct CDR3 sequences, 22% seen once. This sample is part of a study of T cells in Graves' hyperthyroidism and ophthalmopathy. General study results and limits: Ophthalmopathy got predicted by the model a median approximately 6.3 months before its onset. Expanded thyroid clonotypes (above 0.001) were mostly also found in blood. Using 13 V-J features, a model discriminated ophthalmopathy from stable hyperthyroidism.

The V segment lost 4 bases and the J segment 0 bases; nucleotides outside the gene matches: 11. The CDR3 length is 18 residues. Looked up from germline, CDR1 is SGHNT and CDR2 is YENEEA. The PBMCs studied were ones that came from roughly 9.4 ml fresh peripheral blood. The J gene is TRBJ2-7, the V gene TRBV11-3; TRBD2 aligns across 11 bases. The receptor's source is a woman in her sixties or seventies with Graves' ophthalmopathy. The sample was blood. CDR3 residues: CASSSGKITSGSSYEQYF. The CDR3, as DNA: TGTGCCAGCAGCTCTGGCAAAATCACTAGCGGGAGCTCCTACGAGCAGTACTTC. Drawing the rest from reference TRBV11-3 and TRBJ2-7, the complete variable domain is EAGVVQSPRYKIIEKKQPVAFWCNPISGHNTLYWYLQNLGQGPELLIRYENEEAVDDSQLPKDRFSAERLKGVDSTLKIQPAELGDSAVYLCASSSGKITSGSSYEQYFGPGTRLTVT.